Following are 21 T cell receptor beta chains from one sample sequenced in a study of blood T cell repertoires in COVID-19 (dated by TCRdb to about 2020). Library preparation was by the immunoSEQ multiplex PCR assay. What TCRdb holds here is the immuneACCESS table cut down to in-frame rearrangements. Part of the clones is not present; checked against another copy, under half of the missing clones reflect an unresolved V gene, and the others are unexplained. The sample table lists 65,000 to 70,000 clones, around 86% of them with a count of one. More than 15% of the sample is held by the ten biggest clonotypes. The sequenced material came from peripheral blood. The receptors derive from a man aged 35-49 years with COVID-19, enrolled during active disease.

This chain links TRBV11-2 with TRBJ2-1; TRBD2 matches 11 bases. Germline trimming cut 7 bases from V and 1 base from J; bases unmatched to any gene: 12. Germline V lookup: CDR1 SGHAT, CDR2 FQNNGV. The CDR3 runs to 18 residues. CDR3 DNA: TGTGCCAGCACCTTGGTACTAGCGGGGGAGTGGTCCTACAATGAGCAGTTCTTC. Translation: CASTLVLAGEWSYNEQFF. The variable domain in full, with the rest retrieved from reference TRBV11-2 and TRBJ2-1, is EAGVAQSPRYKIIEKRQSVAFWCNPISGHATLYWYQQILGQGPKLLIQFQNNGVVDDSQLPKDRFSAERLKGVDSTLKIQPAKLEDSAVYLCASTLVLAGEWSYNEQFFGPGTRLTVL.

The chain has TRBV3-1 (or the pseudogene TRBV3-2) and TRBJ2-1; D call uncertain. Germline V gives CDR1 LGHDT, CDR2 YNNKEL (reference sequence). The CDR3 sequence is 11 residues long. V was shortened by 1 base and J by 10 bases, with 5 bases between the two germline ends. The CDR3 spells CASSQVAEQFF. The CDR3 DNA sequence: TGTGCCAGCAGCCAAGTAGCCGAGCAGTTCTTC.

The rearrangement joins TRBV21-1 to TRBJ2-2; the table's D call TRBD1 went unverified against the DNA. TRBV21-1 is recorded as a pseudogene. CDR3 length: 15 amino acids. In DNA, the CDR3 is TGTGCCAGCAGCAAAGGGGCAGGGGACACCGGGGAGCTGTTTTTT. Translation gives CASSKGAGDTGELFF.

This chain uses TRBV28 with TRBJ1-1; unclear D gene. V lost 8 bases to trimming and J lost 1 base, with 5 bases between them. The CDR3 spans 11 residues. CDR1 is MDHEN and CDR2 is SYDVKM in the germline V gene. The CDR3 sequence is CASVQNTEAFF. CDR3 DNA: TGTGCCAGCGTTCAGAACACTGAAGCTTTCTTT.

This sequence joins TRBV5-1 and TRBJ1-1; TRBD1 agrees at 7 bases. J was trimmed by 0 bases and V by 8 bases; bases with no gene match: 7. In germline, CDR1 is SGHRS, CDR2 YFSETQ. The length of the CDR3 is 14 residues. CDR3 sequence reads: CASSIQGMNTEAFF. In DNA form, the CDR3 reads TGCGCCAGTTCAATACAGGGGATGAACACTGAAGCTTTCTTT.

In its sample, this clone ranks as medium-sized. The rearrangement uses TRBV11-3 and TRBJ1-4, with 10 bases that match TRBD1. The CDR3 spans 17 residues. In germline, CDR1 is SGHNT, CDR2 YENEEA. The V segment lost 0 bases and the J segment 6 bases; nucleotides outside the gene matches: 7. The CDR3 DNA is TGTGCCAGCAGCTTAGATCGAAAGGACAGGGGGGATGAAAAACTGTTTTTT. This encodes CASSLDRKDRGDEKLFF.

The chain employs TRBV28 and TRBJ1-1, with D possibly matching TRBD1 (6 bases). Trimming cost V 6 bases and J 0 bases, with 14 bases left between them. This CDR3 has 15 amino acids. Germline CDR1 and CDR2: MDHEN and SYDVKM. In DNA, the CDR3 is TGTGCCAGCAGGCCAGGGGCCCCTCTGAACACTGAAGCTTTCTTT. This codes for CASRPGAPLNTEAFF.

The chain couples TRBV19 to TRBJ2-5; D unresolved. The CDR3 is 13 amino acids. Germline values: CDR1 LNHDA, CDR2 SQIVND (reference sequence). V lost 5 bases and J 0 bases, leaving 7 bases between the germline ends. The CDR3 DNA reads TGTGCCAGTAGTCCAACTAACCAAGAGACCCAGTACTTC. Translated, it gives CASSPTNQETQYF.

The J gene is TRBJ1-2, the V gene TRBV6-1; D is ambiguous. The V end was cut by 2 bases, the J end by 12 bases, with 13 bases between. CDR1 is MNHNS and CDR2 is SASEGT in the germline V gene. The CDR3 loop spans 12 amino acids. The CDR3 DNA reads as TGTGCCAGCAGTGAATCTGGAGGCTTTGACACCTTC. Amino acids: CASSESGGFDTF.

The chain recombines TRBV9 with TRBJ1-5; unclear D gene. Germline CDR1 and CDR2: SGDLS and YYNGEE. V gave up 0 bases and J gave up 8 bases, with 12 bases separating them. CDR3 length: 14 residues. This chain's CDR3 is CASSVGVQNEPQHF. The CDR3 bases are TGTGCCAGCAGCGTAGGTGTACAGAATGAGCCCCAGCATTTT. The whole variable domain, remainder taken from reference TRBV9 and TRBJ1-5, is DSGVTQTPKHLITATGQRVTLRCSPRSGDLSVYWYQQSLDQGLQFLIQYYNGEERAKGNILERFSAQQFPDLHSELNLSSLELGDSALYFCASSVGVQNEPQHFGDGTRLSIL.

The chain employs TRBV9 and TRBJ1-6; maybe TRBD1 (6 bases). Germline V CDR1 and CDR2: SGDLS, YYNGEE. This CDR3 has 13 residues. V was trimmed by 2 bases and J by 8 bases, leaving 8 bases between them. The chain's CDR3 is CASSVDRDSPLHF. In DNA, the CDR3 is TGTGCCAGCAGCGTGGACAGAGATTCACCCCTCCACTTT.

The chain carries TRBV28 and TRBJ1-2; TRBD1 is a possible D gene (6 bases). Germline CDR1 is MDHEN and CDR2 is SYDVKM. V lost 4 bases and J 8 bases, leaving 17 bases between the germline ends. CDR3 length: 14 residues. CDR3 protein: CASSSPTSQGGYTF. CDR3 coding DNA: TGTGCCAGCAGTTCTCCGACGTCCCAGGGGGGCTACACCTTC.

The CDR3 bases are TGTGCCAGCAGCCCCGACAGGGGCCCATATGGCTACACCTTC. Its protein is CASSPDRGPYGYTF. This chain uses TRBV7-2 with TRBJ1-2; 8 positions match TRBD1. Germline V gives CDR1 SGHTA, CDR2 FQGNSA. Trimming cost V 5 bases and J 5 bases; bases outside gene matches: 7. The CDR3 extends over 14 amino acids.

This chain joins TRBV6-5 and TRBJ1-2; D is uncertain. V dropped 2 bases and J dropped 5 bases, with 12 bases sitting between them. The germline gives CDR1 MNHEY, CDR2 SVGAGI. The CDR3 length is 14 residues. CDR3 DNA sequence: TGTGCCAGCAGTTACGGGCTCAGGTTTTATGGCTACACCTTC. Translating gives CASSYGLRFYGYTF.

The chain links TRBV18 to TRBJ1-1, with a possible D match to TRBD1 (5 bases). Per germline, CDR1 KGHSH and CDR2 LQKENI. The V gene lost 6 bases and the J gene lost 3 bases, with 20 bases spanning the gap. The CDR3 is 16 amino acids. CDR3 loop: CASSSGNRVTHTEAFF. DNA for the CDR3: TGTGCCAGCTCCTCAGGGAACCGGGTAACTCACACTGAAGCTTTCTTT.

The genes are TRBV24-1 and TRBJ2-5, with D possibly TRBD1 on 5 matching bases. Germline assignment: CDR1 KGHDR and CDR2 SFDVKD. The V end was cut by 5 bases, the J end by 2 bases, with 8 bases between. CDR3 length: 13 amino acids. CDR3 protein: CATSATVQETQYF. As DNA, the CDR3 is TGTGCCACCAGTGCGACAGTACAAGAGACCCAGTACTTC.

J is TRBJ2-2 and V is TRBV7-3; 7 bases match TRBD2. The CDR3 is made up of 15 amino acids. V lost 2 bases and J lost 1; bases outside the gene matches: 1. Germline CDR1 and CDR2: SGHTA and FQGTGA. The CDR3 spells CASSLGLVNTGELFF. In nucleotides, the CDR3 is TGTGCCAGCAGCTTAGGACTAGTGAACACCGGGGAGCTGTTTTTT.

This chain uses TRBV10-3 with TRBJ2-7; 10 positions agree with TRBD1. Trimming cost V 5 bases and J 2 bases; bases outside gene matches: 3. Germline V gene lookup returns CDR1 ENHRY and CDR2 SYGVKD. This CDR3 contains 14 residues. CDR3 in amino acids: CAISPGQGTYEQYF. The CDR3 DNA reads as TGTGCCATCAGTCCGGGACAGGGGACCTACGAGCAGTACTTC.

This chain uses TRBV7-9 with TRBJ2-5, with D possibly matching TRBD1 (6 bases). The V gene lost 7 bases and the J gene lost 5 bases, with 17 bases spanning the gap. Germline CDR1 SEHNR, CDR2 FQNEAQ (reference sequence). The CDR3 loop spans 14 amino acids. This chain's CDR3 is CASIGRGSLETQYF. In nucleotides, the CDR3 is TGTGCCAGCATCGGAAGGGGGTCTTTGGAGACCCAGTACTTC.

V is TRBV14 and J is TRBJ1-1; the D gene is possibly TRBD1 (5 bases). The germline V gene has CDR1 SGHDN and CDR2 FVKESK. The V and J ends lost 4 bases and 4 bases respectively, with 16 bases between them. The CDR3 totals 15 residues. The CDR3 DNA is TGTGCCAGCAGCCCTCGTGCCAGGGCAGGCACTGAAGCTTTCTTT. Translation gives CASSPRARAGTEAFF.

V is TRBV29-1 and J is TRBJ1-1; 7 bases are a match to TRBD1. CDR1 and CDR2 from the germline V gene are SQVTM and ANQGSEA. The CDR3 spans 14 residues. V lost 7 bases, J lost 0 bases, and 8 bases stayed unmatched. The CDR3 bases are TGCAGCGCCCGGGACAGCAACCTGAACACTGAAGCTTTCTTT. Protein product: CSARDSNLNTEAFF.